The entry below describes one TCR beta chain. Original data processing: Using reference gene primer amplification, nucleated cell counts were estimated. Repertoires were generated with immunoSEQ multiplex PCR, while TCRdb's copy carries only in-frame clones and drops some. V and J calls and clone size are given by that table; D and trimming were obtained from the DNA. The table includes almost 85,000 clones, roughly 89% detected once. The CDR3 loop spans 13 amino acids. Germline CDR1 is SNHLY and CDR2 is FYNNEI. Trimming pared 7 bases from V and 5 bases from J, leaving 14 bases between. This sample is drawn from a study of blood T cell repertoires in COVID-19. Study summary: COVID-19 samples from acute and convalescent phases originated in the United States, Italy and Spain. PBMCs, B-cell-depleted T cells, or T cells were the source of the cDNA or gDNA that made up the material.

This study enrolled people aged 18 to 89 from around 26 US geographic areas. The receptor was derived from a woman aged 45 to 65 with acute COVID-19. Sequencing was done on a sample of PBMCs or T cells enriched from blood (not recorded which). The chain couples TRBV2 to TRBJ1-2; D remains ambiguous. The CDR3 is CASMTEETYGYTF. CDR3 DNA sequence: TGTGCCAGCATGACGGAGGAGACGTATGGCTACACCTTC. Looking up the rest from reference TRBV2 and TRBJ1-2 gives the full variable domain: EPEVTQTPSHQVTQMGQEVILRCVPISNHLYFYWYRQILGQKVEFLVSFYNNEISEKSEIFDDQFSVERPDGSNFTLKIRSTKLEDSAMYFCASMTEETYGYTFGSGTRLTVV.